The 8 T cell receptor beta chains below all came from one sample that was sequenced in a study of blood T cell repertoires in COVID-19. Sequencing was performed with immunoSEQ multiplex PCR; in TCRdb, only in-frame clones are kept and a portion is missing. The data contain 75,000 to 95,000 clones, 65% to 90% of them singletons. Sample: peripheral blood. The source of these receptors is a man in his 60s with acute or convalescent COVID-19.

J is TRBJ1-1 and V is TRBV20-1; D is undetermined. CDR3 size: 11 residues. CDR1 is DFQATT, CDR2 SNEGSKA, per germline (reference sequence). The V end lost 0 bases, the J end lost 6 bases, and 5 bases lay between the germline ends. The CDR3 nucleotides are TGCAGTGCTAGAGATCCCGCTGAAGCTTTCTTT. As protein: CSARDPAEAFF.

The chain carries TRBV5-1 and TRBJ2-3; 11 bases line up with TRBD2. CDR3 length: 18 amino acids. With V trimmed by 0 bases and J by 4 bases, 10 bases remained unmatched. The germline V gene encodes CDR1 SGHRS and CDR2 YFSETQ. CDR3 amino acids: CASSLASSGGSTPDTQYF. The DNA for the CDR3 is TGCGCCAGCAGCTTGGCGTCTAGCGGGGGGAGTACTCCAGATACGCAGTATTTT.

The chain's CDR3 is CASSVWTLNTEAFF. As DNA, the CDR3 is TGCGCCAGCAGCGTCTGGACATTAAACACTGAAGCTTTCTTT. The rearrangement links TRBV5-1 to TRBJ1-1, with D maybe TRBD1 (5 bases). The V gene's germline CDR1 is SGHRS and CDR2 YFSETQ. Deletions cut 4 bases from V and 2 bases from J, with 12 bases between. The CDR3 length is 14 residues.

The chain is built from TRBV6-1 and TRBJ1-4; no definite D call. V lost 1 base and J 7 bases, leaving 4 bases between the germline ends. The CDR3 length is 12 residues. Germline assignment: CDR1 MNHNS and CDR2 SASEGT. The CDR3 DNA follows: TGTGCCAGCAGTGAAGTGAGTGAAAAACTGTTTTTT. Protein: CASSEVSEKLFF.

CDR3 coding DNA: TGTGCCAGCAGTCCTTGGACTAGCGGCAATGAGCAGTTCTTC. It yields the protein CASSPWTSGNEQFF. The J gene is TRBJ2-1, the V gene TRBV27, with 10 bases lining up with TRBD2. Germline V gene lookup returns CDR1 MNHEY and CDR2 SMNVEV (reference sequence). Trimming took 5 bases from V and 6 from J; bases not matched to a gene: 4. The CDR3 is made up of 14 amino acids.

The chain carries TRBV29-1 and TRBJ1-2; possible D gene TRBD1, 5 bases. Germline CDR1 is SQVTM and CDR2 is ANQGSEA. The CDR3 is made up of 15 amino acids. V gave up 0 bases and J gave up 0 bases, with 11 bases separating them. Here the CDR3 DNA reads TGCAGCGTTGAAGATCACGGGGGACCTAACTATGGCTACACCTTC. This encodes CSVEDHGGPNYGYTF.

The chain joins TRBV15 to TRBJ1-2, with a weak D call TRBD1 (5 bases). The germline V and J ends were trimmed by 0 bases and 3 bases, with 17 bases remaining between them. Germline-derived CDR1 and CDR2 are LNHNV and YYDKDF (reference sequence). The CDR3 runs to 17 residues. CDR3 DNA sequence: TGTGCCACCAGCAGAGATCAAAGGCAGGGTTTTGACTATGGCTACACCTTC. As protein: CATSRDQRQGFDYGYTF.

The chain has TRBV10-3 and TRBJ2-1; tentative D call: TRBD2 (6 bases). The germline gives CDR1 ENHRY, CDR2 SYGVKD. This CDR3 comprises 18 residues. The V gene lost 8 bases and the J gene lost 0 bases, with 23 bases spanning the gap. CDR3 protein: CAIQERAAGRVSYNEQFF. The CDR3 DNA is TGTGCCATCCAAGAAAGGGCGGCGGGAAGGGTCTCCTACAATGAGCAGTTCTTC.